This note documents a single T cell receptor (beta chain) sequence. Germline CDR1 is SGHVS and CDR2 is FQNEAQ. The CDR3 runs to 17 residues. After removal of 0 bases from V and 0 bases from J, the junction contained 5 bases not matched to a gene. Data came from immunoSEQ multiplex PCR; TCRdb stores just in-frame clones and leaves some out. The sample includes around 76,000 clones, roughly 92% of them seen just once. These data belong to a study of technical replicates of blood from a few donors. The clonotype comes from a human donor in good health. The chain carries TRBV7-8 and TRBJ1-3, with 7 bases identical to TRBD1. The sample was T cells isolated from PBMCs. CDR3 DNA: TGTGCCAGCAGCTTAGCCTACCGGGACAGCTCTGGAAACACCATATATTTT. Translated: CASSLAYRDSSGNTIYF.